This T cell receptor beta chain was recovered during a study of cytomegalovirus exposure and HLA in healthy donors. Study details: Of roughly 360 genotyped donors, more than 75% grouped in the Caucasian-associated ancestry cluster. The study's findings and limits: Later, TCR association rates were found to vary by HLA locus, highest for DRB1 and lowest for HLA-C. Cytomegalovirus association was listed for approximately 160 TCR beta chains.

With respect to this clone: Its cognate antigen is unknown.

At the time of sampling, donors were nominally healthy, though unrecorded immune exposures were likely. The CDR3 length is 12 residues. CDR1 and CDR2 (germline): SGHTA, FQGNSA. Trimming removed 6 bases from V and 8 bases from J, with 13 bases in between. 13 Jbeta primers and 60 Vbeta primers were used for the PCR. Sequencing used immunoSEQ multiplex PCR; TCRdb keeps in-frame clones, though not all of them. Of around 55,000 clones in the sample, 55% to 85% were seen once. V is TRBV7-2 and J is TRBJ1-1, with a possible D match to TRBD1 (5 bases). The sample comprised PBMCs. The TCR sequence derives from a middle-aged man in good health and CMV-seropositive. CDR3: CASSLTSGEAFF. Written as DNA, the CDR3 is TGTGCCAGCAGTCTGACCTCAGGGGAAGCTTTCTTT.